This T cell receptor (beta chain) was obtained from a study of T cell responses to AZD1222 COVID-19 vaccine. Study outcomes and limitations: The donors showed a predominance of white British ancestry and of females, with possible underestimation of clonal diversity. Only six or seven AZD1222 recipients tested seropositive at baseline. Compared with day 0, the breadth and depth of the Spike-specific TCR repertoire rose significantly after two doses of AZD1222.

V lost 10 bases to trimming and J lost 7 bases; unmatched junction nucleotides: 5. The CDR3 loop spans 11 amino acids. Germline CDR1 reads MDHEN; CDR2 reads SYDVKM. The method was immunoSEQ multiplex PCR; TCRdb's version includes in-frame clones alone and lacks a portion of them. The repertoire holds around 60,000 clones, roughly 90% seen once, with just under 5% in the top ten. With regard to this clone: The antigen is unknown.

The receptor was isolated from an adult in good health. Source: peripheral blood, taken on day 0 of AZD1222 vaccination. The chain links TRBV28 to TRBJ1-1; 8 positions match TRBD1. The CDR3 protein is CAITGGHEAFF. DNA of the CDR3: TGTGCCATCACAGGGGGTCATGAAGCTTTCTTT.